These T cell receptor beta chains were read from a single sample in a study of blood T cell repertoires in COVID-19. Method: immunoSEQ multiplex PCR; TCRdb's copy keeps in-frame clones and lacks some. Of about 170,000 clones listed, approximately 91% were seen once; the top ten hold under 0.85%. Specimen: PBMCs or T cells enriched from blood (not recorded which). These receptors all stem from a woman aged 18-29 years who had recovered from COVID-19. Each CDR3 is given with its conserved first and last residue. D genes are given only for firm matches. The size entry is marked missing in some rows and otherwise reads once, few, many or a size class.

clone_size	d_call	j_call	v_call	cdr3_nt	cdr3_aa
NA	NA	TRBJ1-1	TRBV28	TGTGCCAGCAGCGTCGGGAACACTGAAGCTTTCTTT	CASSVGNTEAFF
NA	NA	TRBJ1-1	TRBV4-3	TGCGCCAGCAGCCTAAACAGGGTGGGGAACACTGAAGCTTTCTTT	CASSLNRVGNTEAFF
NA	NA	TRBJ1-4	TRBV28	TGTGCCAGCAGTTTCGGGGTGACGTCGGCCGAAAAACTGTTTTTT	CASSFGVTSAEKLFF
NA	TRBD1	TRBJ1-6	TRBV27	TGTGCCAGCAGTTTAATCGACAGGGATAATTCACCCCTCCACTTT	CASSLIDRDNSPLHF
NA	TRBD1	TRBJ1-1	TRBV20-1	TGCAGTGCTACCACAGGGGACGAAGCTTTCTTT	CSATTGDEAFF
NA	NA	TRBJ2-7	TRBV27	TGTGCCAGCAGAGCGGCGGGACGAAGTTTGGAGTACTTC	CASRAAGRSLEYF
NA	NA	TRBJ2-1	TRBV5-6	TGTGCCAGCAGCTTGACGTACGAAGTAGCGGAGAATGAGCAGTTCTTC	CASSLTYEVAENEQFF
NA	TRBD1	TRBJ2-6	TRBV5-1	TGCGCCAGCTGCCAAGGGACAGGGGGCGCTGGGGCCAACGTCCTGACTTTC	CASCQGTGGAGANVLTF
NA	TRBD1	TRBJ1-1	TRBV19	TGTGCCAGTGGGACAGTGCAAGCTTTCTTT	CASGTVQAFF
NA	TRBD1	TRBJ1-5	TRBV28	TGTGCCAGCAGGACAACAGGGGGGGGTCAGCCCCAGCATTTT	CASRTTGGGQPQHF
NA	TRBD2	TRBJ2-1	TRBV4-3	TGCGCCAGCAGCCAAGATTTCAGCGGGAGGGCCTGGTTCTTGAATGAGCAGTTCTTC	CASSQDFSGRAWFLNEQFF
NA	TRBD2	TRBJ2-3	TRBV6-4	TGTGCCAGCGCGAGACTAGCGGGAGAGGGAAATACGCAGTATTTT	CASARLAGEGNTQYF
once	NA	TRBJ1-6	TRBV19	TGTGCCAGTAGGGACAGAGATTACTATAATTCACCCCTCCACTTT	CASRDRDYYNSPLHF
NA	NA	TRBJ1-4	TRBV4-2	TGTGCCAGCAGCCAAGATTGGGCAGGGAAAGACGGTGAAAAACTGTTTTTT	CASSQDWAGKDGEKLFF
once	NA	TRBJ2-7	TRBV11-2	TGTGCCAGCAGCTTAACCAGGGAATACGAGCAGTACTTC	CASSLTREYEQYF
NA	TRBD2	TRBJ2-1	TRBV11-2	TGTGCCAGCAGCTTAGGGCTAGCGGGAGTCAGGACCTACAATGAGCAGTTCTTC	CASSLGLAGVRTYNEQFF
NA	TRBD2	TRBJ2-1	TRBV28	TGTGCCAGCAGTTTCGGACTAGCGGGAGATTCGGCCAATGAGCAGTTCTTC	CASSFGLAGDSANEQFF
few	TRBD1	TRBJ1-4	TRBV6-2/TRBV6-3	TGTGCCAGCAGTTCGGGACAGGAGGAGGAAAAACTGTTTTTT	CASSSGQEEEKLFF
NA	NA	TRBJ1-1	TRBV5-1	TGCGCCAGCAGCTTATCCGGGGTGAACACTGAAGCTTTCTTT	CASSLSGVNTEAFF
NA	TRBD2	TRBJ2-1	TRBV19	TGTGCCAGTAGCCGGACTAGCGGGAGTTTGAATGAGCAGTTCTTC	CASSRTSGSLNEQFF
NA	TRBD1	TRBJ1-2	TRBV9	TGTGCCAGCAGCGAGGGGACAGGGGGATCGGTTGCCTATGGCTACACCTTC	CASSEGTGGSVAYGYTF
NA	TRBD1	TRBJ1-2	TRBV5-5	TGTGCCAGCAGCTTTGCAGGGGGCCTTGGCTACACCTTC	CASSFAGGLGYTF
NA	TRBD2	TRBJ2-7	TRBV7-6	TGTGCCAGCAGCTTTGGACCCGCACTAGCGTCCTACGAGCAGTACTTC	CASSFGPALASYEQYF
NA	TRBD1	TRBJ1-1	TRBV3-1/TRBV3-2	TGTGCCAGCAGCCAAGCCGGGACAGTCCATGAAGCTTTCTTT	CASSQAGTVHEAFF
NA	TRBD1	TRBJ2-7	TRBV6-1	TGTGCCAGCAGTGAACTGAGGGGGCTGTCCTACGAGCAGTACTTC	CASSELRGLSYEQYF
once	TRBD2	TRBJ2-7	TRBV28	TGTGCCATCCAGCGGGACTTGGGGACTAACGAGCAGTACTTC	CAIQRDLGTNEQYF
NA	TRBD2	TRBJ2-2	TRBV10-1	TGCGCCAGCTCCAACACTAGCGGGAGGCCGAAAGCGAACACCGGGGAGCTGTTTTTT	CASSNTSGRPKANTGELFF
once	TRBD2	TRBJ2-2	TRBV2	TGTGCCAGCAGTGAGATTAGCGGGAGGACCGGGGAGCTGTTTTTT	CASSEISGRTGELFF
NA	NA	TRBJ1-6	TRBV4-3	TGCGCCAGCAGCCAAGAAGGAGGACGGAATTCACCCCTCCACTTT	CASSQEGGRNSPLHF
NA	NA	TRBJ2-5	TRBV29-1	TGCAGCGCTCAACAGGGAACTGAGACCCAGTACTTC	CSAQQGTETQYF
once	TRBD2	TRBJ2-5	TRBV7-2	TGTGCCAGCAGCCCCCGACTAGCGGGAGGGCCGATGGGGGAGACCCAGTACTTC	CASSPRLAGGPMGETQYF
NA	NA	TRBJ1-6	TRBV19	TGTGCCAGTAGCCCGGAGGCAGGTCCCAATTCACCCCTCCACTTT	CASSPEAGPNSPLHF
NA	NA	TRBJ1-3	TRBV2	TGTGCCAGCAGAGGGTTCCACGGGGGACTAGACCTTGGGGGAAACACCATATATTTT	CASRGFHGGLDLGGNTIYF
NA	NA	TRBJ2-1	TRBV11-2	TGTGCCAGCAGCTTAGCGGGAGCGACTAATGAGCAGTTCTTC	CASSLAGATNEQFF
once	TRBD1	TRBJ2-1	TRBV9	TGTGCCAGCAGCGTAGGAGGACAGGGGGCCCATGAGCAGTTCTTC	CASSVGGQGAHEQFF
NA	NA	TRBJ1-3	TRBV2	TGTGCCAGCGAGAAGGGAGGGGTTGGAAACACCATATATTTT	CASEKGGVGNTIYF
NA	NA	TRBJ1-1	TRBV27	TGTGCCAGCAGTTCCAGGCCCCTCGGCTCTGAAGCTTTCTTT	CASSSRPLGSEAFF
NA	TRBD2	TRBJ2-1	TRBV7-7	TGTGCTAGCAGCGAATATTCTAGCGGGATTGGTGAGCAGTTCTTC	CASSEYSSGIGEQFF
NA	NA	TRBJ2-2	TRBV30	TGTGCCTGGACAGGCCAATATTCCGGGGAGCTGTTTTTT	CAWTGQYSGELFF
once	TRBD2	TRBJ2-7	TRBV6-2/TRBV6-3	TGTGCCAGCAGTCCCACCCCCGGGACTAGCGGAGCCTACGAGCAGTACTTC	CASSPTPGTSGAYEQYF
NA	NA	TRBJ2-1	TRBV4-1	TGCGCCAGCAGCCAACCCAGACTAGTCAGGTCGTTTGGCGAGCAGTTCTTC	CASSQPRLVRSFGEQFF
NA	NA	TRBJ1-1	TRBV5-1	TGCGCCAGCAGCTCCGGCAGCGGGACTGAAGCTTTCTTT	CASSSGSGTEAFF
once	TRBD2	TRBJ2-1	TRBV7-3	TGTGCCAGCAGCTTAGGGCGGGAGCAGGAGCAGTTCTTC	CASSLGREQEQFF
NA	TRBD1	TRBJ2-1	TRBV7-2	TGTGCCACTCACAGGGGGCTCCACAATGAGCAGTTCTTC	CATHRGLHNEQFF
NA	NA	TRBJ2-3	TRBV28	TGTGCCAGTAAAGAGGACAGCCTGAGCACAGATACGCAGTATTTT	CASKEDSLSTDTQYF
once	NA	TRBJ2-1	TRBV7-9	TGTGCCAGCAGCCCCCTGGGGGGCTCCTACAATGAGCAGTTCTTC	CASSPLGGSYNEQFF
NA	TRBD1	TRBJ2-3	TRBV7-9	TGTGCCAGCAGCTTCGGACAGGGAACAGATACGCAGTATTTT	CASSFGQGTDTQYF
NA	NA	TRBJ2-2	TRBV7-2	TGTGCCAGCAGCTTCGGGGGGCTCCCCACCGGGGAGCTGTTTTTT	CASSFGGLPTGELFF
NA	TRBD1	TRBJ1-5	TRBV10-3	TGTGCCATCAGTGGCGGGACAGGGGGGAGCAATCAGCCCCAGCATTTT	CAISGGTGGSNQPQHF
NA	TRBD2	TRBJ2-5	TRBV7-3	TGTGCCAGCAGCTTAGGGGATAGCGGGAGGAGGGAGACCCAGTACTTC	CASSLGDSGRRETQYF
NA	TRBD2	TRBJ2-1	TRBV2	TGTGCCAGCAGTCGCGGGACTAGCGGATACAATGAGCAGTTCTTC	CASSRGTSGYNEQFF
NA	NA	TRBJ2-7	TRBV20-1	TGCAGTGCTAGTTGGGGATCGGGGAGTCGCGAGCAGTACTTC	CSASWGSGSREQYF
NA	TRBD1	TRBJ1-4	TRBV2	TGTGCCAGCAGTGAAAGGCGGCAGGGGGCCGATGAAAAACTGTTTTTT	CASSERRQGADEKLFF
NA	TRBD1	TRBJ1-6	TRBV6-5	TGTGCCAGCAGTATACGACAGGGGGATTCACCCCTCCACTTT	CASSIRQGDSPLHF
NA	NA	TRBJ2-2	TRBV7-9	TGTGCCAGCAGCTTAGATAGCGGAAACACCGGGGAGCTGTTTTTT	CASSLDSGNTGELFF
NA	NA	TRBJ1-2	TRBV27	TGTGCCAGCAGTTTATCAGGGGCCGGGTCAGGGGGCTACACCTTC	CASSLSGAGSGGYTF
once	NA	TRBJ2-7	TRBV4-3	TGCGCCAGCAGCCGAGCCTGGGCAGCAGGGCCCTACGAGCAGTACTTC	CASSRAWAAGPYEQYF
NA	TRBD2	TRBJ2-7	TRBV5-1	TGCGCCAGCAGCTTGGCGCTGACTAGCGGGAGGAGATACGAGCAGTACTTC	CASSLALTSGRRYEQYF
NA	TRBD2	TRBJ2-1	TRBV7-9	TGTGCCAGCAGCCTAGCGGGAGGGGAGCAGTTCTTC	CASSLAGGEQFF
once	TRBD2	TRBJ2-3	TRBV7-2	TGTGCCAGCAGCCCCCAGGTTAGCGGGAGAATAGATACGCAGTATTTT	CASSPQVSGRIDTQYF